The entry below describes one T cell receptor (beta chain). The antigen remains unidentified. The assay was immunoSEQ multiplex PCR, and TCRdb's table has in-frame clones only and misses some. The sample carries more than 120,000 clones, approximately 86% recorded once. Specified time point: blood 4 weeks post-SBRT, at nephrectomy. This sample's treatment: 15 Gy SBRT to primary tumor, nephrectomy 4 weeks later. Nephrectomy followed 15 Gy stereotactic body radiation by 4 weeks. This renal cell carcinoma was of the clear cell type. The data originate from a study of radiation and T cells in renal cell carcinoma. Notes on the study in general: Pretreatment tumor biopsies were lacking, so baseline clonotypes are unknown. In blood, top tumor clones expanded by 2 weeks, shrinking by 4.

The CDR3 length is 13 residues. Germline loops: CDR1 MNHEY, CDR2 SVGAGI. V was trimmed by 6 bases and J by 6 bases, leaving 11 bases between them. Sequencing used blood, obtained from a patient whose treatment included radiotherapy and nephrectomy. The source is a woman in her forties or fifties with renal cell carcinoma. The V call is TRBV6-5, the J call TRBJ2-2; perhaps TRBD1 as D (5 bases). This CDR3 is CASRTVSAGELFF. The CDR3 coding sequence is TGTGCCAGCAGGACAGTTAGTGCCGGGGAGCTGTTTTTT.